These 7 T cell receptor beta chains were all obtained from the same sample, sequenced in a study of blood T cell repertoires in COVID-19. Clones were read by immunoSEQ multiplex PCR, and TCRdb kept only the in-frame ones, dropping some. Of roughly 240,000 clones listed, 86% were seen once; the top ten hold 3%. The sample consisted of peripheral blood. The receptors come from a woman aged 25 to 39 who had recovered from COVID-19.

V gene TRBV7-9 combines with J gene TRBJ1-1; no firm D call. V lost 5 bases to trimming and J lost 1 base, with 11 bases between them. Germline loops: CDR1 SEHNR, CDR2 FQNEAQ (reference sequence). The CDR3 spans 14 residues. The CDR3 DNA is TGTGCCAGCAGCCCATTGACTGGGAACACTGAAGCTTTCTTT. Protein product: CASSPLTGNTEAFF.

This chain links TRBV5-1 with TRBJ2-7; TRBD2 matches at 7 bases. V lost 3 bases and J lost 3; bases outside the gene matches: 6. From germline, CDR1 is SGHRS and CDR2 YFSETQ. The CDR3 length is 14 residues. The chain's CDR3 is CASSSGGGNYEQYF. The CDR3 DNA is TGCGCCAGCAGCTCGGGAGGAGGGAACTACGAGCAGTACTTC.

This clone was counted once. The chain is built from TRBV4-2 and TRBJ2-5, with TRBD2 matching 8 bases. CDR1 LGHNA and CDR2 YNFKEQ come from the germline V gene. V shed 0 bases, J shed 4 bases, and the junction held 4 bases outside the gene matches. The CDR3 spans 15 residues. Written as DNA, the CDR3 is TGTGCCAGCAGCCAAGAAACGGGGGGGCCAGAGACCCAGTACTTC. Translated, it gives CASSQETGGPETQYF.

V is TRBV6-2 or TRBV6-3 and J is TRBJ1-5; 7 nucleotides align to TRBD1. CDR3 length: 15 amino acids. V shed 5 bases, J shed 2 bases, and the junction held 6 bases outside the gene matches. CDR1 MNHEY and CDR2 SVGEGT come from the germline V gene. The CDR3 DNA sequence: TGTGCCAGCAGTACCAGGGGGGTGGGCAATCAGCCCCAGCATTTT. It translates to CASSTRGVGNQPQHF.

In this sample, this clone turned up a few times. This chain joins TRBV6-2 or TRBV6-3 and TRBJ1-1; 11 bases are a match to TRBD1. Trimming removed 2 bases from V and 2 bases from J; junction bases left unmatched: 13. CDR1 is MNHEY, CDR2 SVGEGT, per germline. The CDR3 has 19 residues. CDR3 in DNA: TGTGCCAGCAGTTACCGGACAGGGGGCAGGGGGGAAAAAAACACTGAAGCTTTCTTT. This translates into CASSYRTGGRGEKNTEAFF.

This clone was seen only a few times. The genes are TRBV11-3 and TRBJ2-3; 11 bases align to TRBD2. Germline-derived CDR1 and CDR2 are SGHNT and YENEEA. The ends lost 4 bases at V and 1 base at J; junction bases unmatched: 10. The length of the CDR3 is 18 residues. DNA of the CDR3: TGTGCCAGCAGCTCCGGGACTAGCGGCGGTATGGGCACAGATACGCAGTATTTT. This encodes CASSSGTSGGMGTDTQYF. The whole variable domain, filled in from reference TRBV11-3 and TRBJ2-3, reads EAGVVQSPRYKIIEKKQPVAFWCNPISGHNTLYWYLQNLGQGPELLIRYENEEAVDDSQLPKDRFSAERLKGVDSTLKIQPAELGDSAVYLCASSSGTSGGMGTDTQYFGPGTRLTVL.

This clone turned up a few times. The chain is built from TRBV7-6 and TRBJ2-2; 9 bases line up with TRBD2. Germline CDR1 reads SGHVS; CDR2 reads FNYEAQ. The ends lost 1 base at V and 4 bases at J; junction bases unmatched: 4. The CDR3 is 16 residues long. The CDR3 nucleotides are TGTGCCAGCAGCTTAGTAGCGGGGGAAAGCACCGGGGAGCTGTTTTTT. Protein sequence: CASSLVAGESTGELFF.